The sequence of this T cell receptor beta chain was determined in a study of blood T cell repertoires in COVID-19. The CDR3 runs to 13 residues. Deletions cut 6 bases from V and 2 bases from J, with 10 bases between. From germline, CDR1 is SNHLY and CDR2 FYNNEI. Using immunoSEQ multiplex PCR, the repertoire was profiled, and TCRdb retains in-frame clones only, with some absent. This sample yields roughly 270,000 clones, of which around 84% are seen a single time; 4.5% to 6% belongs to the top ten. The chain couples TRBV2 to TRBJ2-5; D may be TRBD1 (6 bases). The sequenced material came from PBMCs or T cells enriched from blood (not recorded which). This TCR derives from a man in his forties who had been exposed to COVID-19. This chain's CDR3 is CASRSDRQETQYF. The CDR3 DNA follows: TGTGCCAGCAGGAGTGACAGGCAAGAGACCCAGTACTTC.